This is a list of T cell receptor beta chains from one sample in a study of PD-1 blockade in classical Hodgkin lymphoma. Generated by immunoSEQ multiplex PCR, the TCRdb table keeps only in-frame clones and is missing some. The data show fewer than 30,000 clones, roughly 85% seen once. The sequencing used peripheral blood mononuclear cells (PBMCs), collected before the second cycle of nivolumab. Receptors were obtained from a human donor with classical Hodgkin lymphoma. The CDR3 runs from the conserved cysteine through the conserved F or W. The order of the fields is clone size, J gene, D gene, V gene, CDR3 protein, CDR3 DNA. The D gene is left open where the match is weak. The size entry is marked missing in some rows and otherwise reads once, few, many or a size class.

clone_size: once
j_call: TRBJ1-5
d_call: NA
v_call: TRBV27
cdr3_aa: CASSFLGQPQHF
cdr3_nt: TGTGCCAGCAGTTTTCTGGGTCAGCCCCAGCATTTT

clone_size: NA
j_call: TRBJ1-5
d_call: TRBD1
v_call: TRBV5-1
cdr3_aa: CASSPTGTAQPQHF
cdr3_nt: TGCGCCAGCAGCCCGACAGGGACAGCTCAGCCCCAGCATTTT

clone_size: NA
j_call: TRBJ1-1
d_call: NA
v_call: TRBV7-9
cdr3_aa: CASSLEASRGAFF
cdr3_nt: TGTGCCAGCAGCTTAGAGGCGTCGAGGGGGGCTTTCTTT

clone_size: NA
j_call: TRBJ1-1
d_call: NA
v_call: TRBV5-1
cdr3_aa: CASSLEIRVRATEAFF
cdr3_nt: TGCGCCAGCAGCTTAGAGATACGTGTTCGCGCCACTGAAGCTTTCTTT

clone_size: once
j_call: TRBJ2-1
d_call: NA
v_call: TRBV19
cdr3_aa: CASASQSSYNEQFF
cdr3_nt: TGTGCCAGCGCTTCACAGAGCTCCTACAATGAGCAGTTCTTC

clone_size: few
j_call: TRBJ2-3
d_call: TRBD1
v_call: TRBV28
cdr3_aa: CASSSDRADTDTQYF
cdr3_nt: TGTGCCAGCAGTTCTGACAGGGCCGACACAGATACGCAGTATTTT

clone_size: NA
j_call: TRBJ2-1
d_call: TRBD2
v_call: TRBV7-2
cdr3_aa: CASSLAAGRGEQFF
cdr3_nt: TGTGCCAGCAGCTTAGCTGCAGGGAGGGGTGAGCAGTTCTTC

clone_size: NA
j_call: TRBJ2-3
d_call: NA
v_call: TRBV6-6
cdr3_aa: CASSYTRTDTQYF
cdr3_nt: TGTGCCAGCAGTTACACCCGCACTGATACGCAGTATTTT

clone_size: NA
j_call: TRBJ1-3
d_call: NA
v_call: TRBV6-4
cdr3_aa: CASSETFGSGNTIYF
cdr3_nt: TGTGCCAGCAGTGAAACTTTTGGCTCTGGAAACACCATATATTTT

clone_size: NA
j_call: TRBJ1-1
d_call: NA
v_call: TRBV6-1
cdr3_aa: CASSEQDYMNTEAFF
cdr3_nt: TGTGCCAGCAGTGAACAGGATTACATGAACACTGAAGCTTTCTTT

clone_size: few
j_call: TRBJ1-1
d_call: TRBD1
v_call: TRBV11-3
cdr3_aa: CASSLNRDSEAFF
cdr3_nt: TGTGCCAGCTCCCTAAACCGGGACAGCGAAGCTTTCTTT

clone_size: few
j_call: TRBJ2-1
d_call: TRBD2
v_call: TRBV11-3
cdr3_aa: CASSLGLDNEQFF
cdr3_nt: TGTGCCAGCAGCCTGGGACTAGACAATGAGCAGTTCTTC